These T cell receptor beta chains were read from a single sample in a study of vaccination effects on CD4 cells after COVID-19. The table came from immunoSEQ multiplex PCR; TCRdb's copy has only in-frame clones and leaves some out. The table records tens of thousands of clones, more than 60% of them present only once. Which antigens these TCRs recognize remains unknown. Material: CD4+ T cells from PBMCs cultured with a peptide pool, obtained before COVID-19 vaccination. The receptors shown here come from a human donor who had a prior SARS-CoV-2 infection. Each CDR3 is given with its conserved first and last residue. The D gene is left open where the match is weak. Clone size, where shown, is once, few, many, or a class for clones that have expanded.

TRBJ2-1 | few | TRBV9 | . | TGTGCCAGCAGATTTAAACTGAAGGAGCAGTTCTTC | CASRFKLKEQFF
TRBJ2-4 | . | TRBV7-3 | . | TGTGCCAGCAGCGCTGGGGCCAAAAACATTCAGTACTTC | CASSAGAKNIQYF
TRBJ2-1 | . | TRBV3-1/TRBV3-2 | . | TGTGCCAGCAGCCCGTACTCTTACAATGAGCAGTTCTTC | CASSPYSYNEQFF
TRBJ2-1 | . | TRBV5-4 | . | TGTGCCAGCAGCTTGTCGCAGGGCTACAATGAGCAGTTCTTC | CASSLSQGYNEQFF
TRBJ1-2 | . | TRBV5-5 | . | TGTGCCAGCAGCTTGGGGCAGCGTCTCTATGGCTACACCTTC | CASSLGQRLYGYTF
TRBJ2-3 | . | TRBV2 | TRBD2 | TGTGCCAGCAGTTCTCTAGCGGGAGCGGTAGATACGCAGTATTTT | CASSSLAGAVDTQYF
TRBJ1-3 | once | TRBV7-9 | . | TGTGCCCTCGCCCGGGGCCGATGGAACACCATATATTTT | CALARGRWNTIYF
TRBJ1-5 | . | TRBV2 | TRBD1 | TGTGCCAGCAGCAGAGAGGGGACAGGGTTTAGTCAGCCCCAGCATTTT | CASSREGTGFSQPQHF
TRBJ2-1 | . | TRBV7-3 | . | TGTGCCAGCAGCCCAGGGTTCGCCGATGAGCAGTTCTTC | CASSPGFADEQFF
TRBJ2-2 | . | TRBV30 | . | TGTGCCTGGAGTATGGGGTACACCGGGGAGCTGTTTTTT | CAWSMGYTGELFF
TRBJ1-6 | . | TRBV11-3 | . | TGTGCCAGCAGCTCCAGGGATTCACCCCTCCACTTT | CASSSRDSPLHF
TRBJ1-2 | . | TRBV15 | . | TGTGCCACCAGCAGAGATCATATTGAGGCAGGCTATGGCTACACCTTC | CATSRDHIEAGYGYTF
TRBJ1-2 | . | TRBV12-3/TRBV12-4 | . | TGTGCCAGCACCATTGACAGGAACTATGGCTACACCTTC | CASTIDRNYGYTF
TRBJ2-2 | few | TRBV30 | . | TGTGCCTCCCCCGGACCCACCGGGGAGCTGTTTTTT | CASPGPTGELFF
TRBJ2-1 | . | TRBV29-1 | . | TGCAGCGTTGAAACAGGGACTCCCTACAATGAGCAGTTCTTC | CSVETGTPYNEQFF
TRBJ2-3 | . | TRBV11-2 | . | TGTGCCAGCACGAAGAACACAGATACGCAGTATTTT | CASTKNTDTQYF
TRBJ1-3 | once | TRBV18 | . | TGTGCCAGCTCACCTGGACACCACTCTGGAAACACCATATATTTT | CASSPGHHSGNTIYF
TRBJ2-7 | . | TRBV5-6 | TRBD2 | TGTGCCAGCAGCTTGATCACTAGCGGGGGTTTCTCCTACGAGCAGTACTTC | CASSLITSGGFSYEQYF
TRBJ2-5 | . | TRBV4-1 | . | TGCGCCAGCAGCCAAGATCTGTCAGGACAAGAGACCCAGTACTTC | CASSQDLSGQETQYF
TRBJ1-2 | . | TRBV6-5 | TRBD1 | TGTGCCAGCAGCACGGACAGGGCTTTCTATGGCTACACCTTC | CASSTDRAFYGYTF
TRBJ1-3 | . | TRBV6-5 | . | TGTGCCAGCAGTTCCCCGACAGTCTCTGGAAACACCATATATTTT | CASSSPTVSGNTIYF
TRBJ2-5 | . | TRBV19 | . | TGTGCCAGTAGTATAAGGGGGGCGGCGGAGACCCAGTACTTC | CASSIRGAAETQYF
TRBJ2-2 | . | TRBV10-3 | . | TGTGCCATCAGTTCCCCGTGGCCCCGCGGCGGGGAGCTGTTTTTT | CAISSPWPRGGELFF
TRBJ1-3 | . | TRBV3-1/TRBV3-2 | . | TGTGCCAGCAGCCAAGGGCCCCGGAACACCATATATTTT | CASSQGPRNTIYF
TRBJ2-3 | . | TRBV29-1 | . | TGCAGCCTGGGACCAGATACGCAGTATTTT | CSLGPDTQYF
TRBJ1-4 | . | TRBV25-1 | . | TGTGCCAGCAGCTCAATCCCGGGGGCGACTAATGAAAAACTGTTTTTT | CASSSIPGATNEKLFF
TRBJ2-1 | . | TRBV12-3/TRBV12-4 | . | TGTGCCAGCAATACGAGAGTCTACAATGAGCAGTTCTTC | CASNTRVYNEQFF
TRBJ2-7 | . | TRBV11-3 | TRBD2 | TGTGCCAGCAGCTACCAAGGGACTACCTACGAGCAGTACTTC | CASSYQGTTYEQYF
TRBJ1-2 | few | TRBV6-6 | TRBD1 | TGTGCCAGCAACCCAACTCAGAACAGGGGGAACTATGGCTACACCTTC | CASNPTQNRGNYGYTF
TRBJ1-2 | . | TRBV5-5 | . | TGTGCCAGCAGCCCGCTCAGGGCCAACTATGGCTACACCTTC | CASSPLRANYGYTF
TRBJ2-7 | . | TRBV4-2 | TRBD1 | TGTGCCAGCAGCCCCCACAGGCAGGGGGCCGCCGAGCAGTACTTC | CASSPHRQGAAEQYF
TRBJ1-5 | . | TRBV2 | . | TGTGCCAGCAGTGAAAGGACAGAGCGTCAGCCCCAGCATTTT | CASSERTERQPQHF
TRBJ2-1 | . | TRBV5-5 | . | TGTGCCAGCAGCTTGGGCCCCTACTCCACAGATGAGCAGTTCTTC | CASSLGPYSTDEQFF
TRBJ2-3 | . | TRBV12-5 | . | TGTGCTAGTGGTTTTGGCGATAGCACAGATACGCAGTATTTT | CASGFGDSTDTQYF
TRBJ2-1 | once | TRBV18 | . | TGTGCCAGCTCAACGGACCTTGGCCCCTACAATGAGCAGTTCTTC | CASSTDLGPYNEQFF
TRBJ2-3 | . | TRBV4-1 | . | TGCGCCAGCAGCCAAAACCCTAGCTTAGGCACAGATACGCAGTATTTT | CASSQNPSLGTDTQYF
TRBJ2-3 | . | TRBV25-1 | . | TGTGCCAGCACCAGGTTTAGCACAGATACGCAGTATTTT | CASTRFSTDTQYF
TRBJ1-2 | . | TRBV10-3 | TRBD1 | TGTGCCATCCGACAGGGTGGCCCTTATGGCTACACCTTC | CAIRQGGPYGYTF
TRBJ2-7 | . | TRBV11-3 | . | TGTGCCAGCAGCTGGTCTAGCGTCGACGGCTACGAGCAGTACTTC | CASSWSSVDGYEQYF
TRBJ2-3 | . | TRBV4-2 | TRBD2 | TGTGCCAGCAGTCACGCGGGGGGCACAGATACGCAGTATTTT | CASSHAGGTDTQYF
TRBJ2-2 | . | TRBV21-1 | . | TGTGCCAGCAGCAAAGCCGCGAGCGGGAGAGACCCTCCCACCGGGGAGCTGTTTTTT | CASSKAASGRDPPTGELFF
TRBJ2-1 | . | TRBV25-1 | TRBD1 | TGTGCCAGCAGTGACCCCAGGGGGCTTTACGGGCCCAATGAGCAGTTCTTC | CASSDPRGLYGPNEQFF
TRBJ2-7 | few | TRBV18 | TRBD1 | TGTGCCAGCTCACCTAGGGACAGGGACGAGCAGTACTTC | CASSPRDRDEQYF
TRBJ2-7 | . | TRBV4-1 | TRBD2 | TGCGCCAGCAGCCCGGGACTAGTCTCCTACGAGCAGTACTTC | CASSPGLVSYEQYF
TRBJ1-2 | few | TRBV5-4 | . | TGTGCCAGCAGCGGGGACGTGGTGGGCTACACCTTC | CASSGDVVGYTF
TRBJ2-7 | . | TRBV21-1 | . | TGTGCCAGTAAAGTCTGGGACAGTCAGAAATTCTACGAGCAGTACTTC | CASKVWDSQKFYEQYF
TRBJ2-1 | . | TRBV2 | . | TGTGCCGGCACCGGGACTGCTCGAGGTGGGCAGTTCTTC | CAGTGTARGGQFF
TRBJ1-5 | . | TRBV4-2 | TRBD1 | TGTGCCAGCAGAGAAAGATGGGACAGCCCTAATCAGCCCCAGCATTTT | CASRERWDSPNQPQHF
TRBJ2-7 | . | TRBV7-9 | . | TGTGCCAGCAGCCCCCGGACGGGAACCTACGAGCAGTACTTC | CASSPRTGTYEQYF
TRBJ2-1 | . | TRBV29-1 | TRBD2 | TGCAGCGTTGACGGGACTATCGACAATGAGCAGTTCTTC | CSVDGTIDNEQFF
TRBJ2-7 | . | TRBV11-2 | TRBD2 | TGTGCCAGCAGCTTGATCGCTCATAGCGGGGGGGTTTTTGAGCAGTACTTC | CASSLIAHSGGVFEQYF
TRBJ2-1 | . | TRBV15 | . | TGTGCCACCAGCACTAGGCGCTCCTACAATGAGCAGTTCTTC | CATSTRRSYNEQFF
TRBJ1-6 | . | TRBV6-5 | . | TGTGCCAGCAGTTCGGACACAGATAATTCACCCCTCCACTTT | CASSSDTDNSPLHF
TRBJ1-5 | . | TRBV19 | TRBD1 | TGTGCCAGTAGTATAGGCAAACCGGGACAGGGCTATTATCAGCCCCAGCATTTT | CASSIGKPGQGYYQPQHF
TRBJ1-1 | . | TRBV6-2/TRBV6-3 | . | TGTGCCAGCAGTTATCTACAGATGAACACTGAAGCTTTCTTT | CASSYLQMNTEAFF
TRBJ1-3 | . | TRBV5-1 | . | TGCGCCAGCAGCTTGATGGCGGGGCCTGGAAACACCATATATTTT | CASSLMAGPGNTIYF
TRBJ2-7 | . | TRBV6-5 | TRBD1 | TGTGCCAGCAGTTACTCCAGGGACAGGGGCTACGAGCAGTACTTC | CASSYSRDRGYEQYF
TRBJ1-6 | few | TRBV18 | . | TGTGCCAGCTCACCAGGATCGAATTCACCCCTCCACTTT | CASSPGSNSPLHF
TRBJ1-1 | . | TRBV11-3 | . | TGTGCCAGCAGCTATGGCCGGGGCGGCACTGAAGCTTTCTTT | CASSYGRGGTEAFF
TRBJ1-1 | . | TRBV7-9 | . | TGTGCCAGCAGCTTGGACACGCTGTACACTGAAGCTTTCTTT | CASSLDTLYTEAFF